This T cell receptor beta chain was captured by sequencing in a study of STAT5B mutations in CD4+ large granular lymphocyte leukemia. Background on the study: Among healthy controls, a particular HLA allele went with more CDR3 'QG' motifs.

Assay used: immunoSEQ multiplex PCR; TCRdb lists only in-frame clones, some missing. This table has some 40,000 clones, approximately 84% appearing once. The germline gives CDR1 SGHKS, CDR2 YYEKEE (reference sequence). The CDR3 is made up of 12 amino acids. With 3 bases clipped from V and 7 bases from J, the junction kept 2 bases outside the gene matches. This sequence joins TRBV5-5 and TRBJ2-7; the match to TRBD1 covers 9 bases. The receptor was derived from a human donor in good health. Material: CD4+ T cells from blood buffy coats. CDR3 nucleotides: TGTGCCAGCAGCTGGACAGGGGAAGAGCAGTACTTC. This gives the protein CASSWTGEEQYF.